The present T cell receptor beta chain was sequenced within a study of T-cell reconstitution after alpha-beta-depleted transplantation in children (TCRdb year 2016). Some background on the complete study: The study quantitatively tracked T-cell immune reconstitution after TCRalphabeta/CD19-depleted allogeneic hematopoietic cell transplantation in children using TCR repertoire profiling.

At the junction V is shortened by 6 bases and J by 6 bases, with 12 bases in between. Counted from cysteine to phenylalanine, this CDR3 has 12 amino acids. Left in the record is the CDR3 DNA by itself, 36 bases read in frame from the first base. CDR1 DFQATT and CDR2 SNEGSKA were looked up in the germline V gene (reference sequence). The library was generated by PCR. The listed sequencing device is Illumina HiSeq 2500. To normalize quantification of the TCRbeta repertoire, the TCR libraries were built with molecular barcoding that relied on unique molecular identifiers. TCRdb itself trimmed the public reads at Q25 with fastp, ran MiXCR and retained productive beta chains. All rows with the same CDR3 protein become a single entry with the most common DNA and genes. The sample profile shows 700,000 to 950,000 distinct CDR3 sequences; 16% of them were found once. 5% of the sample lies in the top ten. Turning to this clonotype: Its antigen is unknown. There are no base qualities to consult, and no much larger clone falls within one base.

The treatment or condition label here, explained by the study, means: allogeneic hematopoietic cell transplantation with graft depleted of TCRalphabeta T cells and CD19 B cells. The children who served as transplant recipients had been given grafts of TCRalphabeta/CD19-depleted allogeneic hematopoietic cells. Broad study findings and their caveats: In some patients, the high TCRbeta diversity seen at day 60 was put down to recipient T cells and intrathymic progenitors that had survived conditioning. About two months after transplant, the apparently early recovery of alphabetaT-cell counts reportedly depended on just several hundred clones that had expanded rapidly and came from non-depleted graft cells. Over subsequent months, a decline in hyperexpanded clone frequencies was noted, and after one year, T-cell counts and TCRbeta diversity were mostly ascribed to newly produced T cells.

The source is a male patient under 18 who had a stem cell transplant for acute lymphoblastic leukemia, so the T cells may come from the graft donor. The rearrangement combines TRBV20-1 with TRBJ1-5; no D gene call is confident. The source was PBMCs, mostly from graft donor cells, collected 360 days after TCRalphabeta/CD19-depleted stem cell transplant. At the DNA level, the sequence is TGCAGTGCAGATAAAGACATTCAGCCCCAGCATTTT. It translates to CSADKDIQPQHF.